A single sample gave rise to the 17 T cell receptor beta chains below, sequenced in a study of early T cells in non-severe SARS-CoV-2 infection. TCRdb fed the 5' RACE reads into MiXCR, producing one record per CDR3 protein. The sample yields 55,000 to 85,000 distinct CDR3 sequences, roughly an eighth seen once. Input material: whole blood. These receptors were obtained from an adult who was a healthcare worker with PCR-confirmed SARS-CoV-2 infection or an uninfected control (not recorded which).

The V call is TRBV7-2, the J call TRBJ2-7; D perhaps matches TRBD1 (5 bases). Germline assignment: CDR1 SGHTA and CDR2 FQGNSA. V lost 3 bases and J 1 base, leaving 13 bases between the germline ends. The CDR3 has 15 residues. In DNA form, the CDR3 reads TGTGCCAGCAGCTTCCTCTGGACACCATCCTACGAGCAGTACTTC. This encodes CASSFLWTPSYEQYF.

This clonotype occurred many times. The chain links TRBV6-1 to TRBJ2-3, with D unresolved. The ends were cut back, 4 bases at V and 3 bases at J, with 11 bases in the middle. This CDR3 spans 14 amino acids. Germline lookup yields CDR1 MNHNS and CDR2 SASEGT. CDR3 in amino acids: CASSVDLNTDTQYF. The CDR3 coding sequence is TGTGCCAGCAGTGTAGACTTAAATACAGATACGCAGTATTTT.

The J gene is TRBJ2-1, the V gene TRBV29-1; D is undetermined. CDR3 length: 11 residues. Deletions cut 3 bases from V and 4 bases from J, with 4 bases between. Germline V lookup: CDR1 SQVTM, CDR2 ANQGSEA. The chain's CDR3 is CSVEIYNEQFF. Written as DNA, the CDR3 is TGCAGCGTTGAGATATACAATGAGCAGTTCTTC.

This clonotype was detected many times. The CDR3 here is CSAPRTTTGETQYF. The DNA of the CDR3 is TGCAGTGCTCCGCGGACCACGACTGGAGAGACCCAGTACTTC. V and J are TRBV20-1 and TRBJ2-5; no definite D call. Germline V CDR1 and CDR2: DFQATT, SNEGSKA (reference sequence). The V gene lost 5 bases and the J gene lost 4 bases, with 17 bases spanning the gap. This CDR3 comprises 14 residues.

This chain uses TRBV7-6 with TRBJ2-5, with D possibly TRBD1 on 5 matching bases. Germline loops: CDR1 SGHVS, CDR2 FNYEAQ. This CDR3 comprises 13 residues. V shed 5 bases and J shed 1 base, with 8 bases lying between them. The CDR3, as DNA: TGTGCCAGCAGCGTAGACAGCCAAGAGACCCAGTACTTC. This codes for CASSVDSQETQYF.

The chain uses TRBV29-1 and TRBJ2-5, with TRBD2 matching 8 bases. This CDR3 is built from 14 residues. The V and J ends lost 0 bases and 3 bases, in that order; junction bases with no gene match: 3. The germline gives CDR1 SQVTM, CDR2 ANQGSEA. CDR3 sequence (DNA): TGCAGCGTTGAAGATACCGGGGGGGAAGAGACCCAGTACTTC. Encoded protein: CSVEDTGGEETQYF.

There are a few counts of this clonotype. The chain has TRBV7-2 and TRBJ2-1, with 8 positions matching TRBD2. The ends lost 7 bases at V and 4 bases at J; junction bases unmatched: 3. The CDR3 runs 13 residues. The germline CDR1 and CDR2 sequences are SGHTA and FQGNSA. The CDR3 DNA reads TGTGCCAGCAACCTAGCGGGTTACAATGAGCAGTTCTTC. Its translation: CASNLAGYNEQFF.

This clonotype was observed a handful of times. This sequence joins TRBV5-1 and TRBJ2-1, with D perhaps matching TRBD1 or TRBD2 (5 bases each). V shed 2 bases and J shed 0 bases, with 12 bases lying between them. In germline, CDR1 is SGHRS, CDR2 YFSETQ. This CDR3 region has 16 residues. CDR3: CASSFRTGTSYNEQFF. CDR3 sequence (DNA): TGCGCCAGCAGCTTCCGCACCGGGACCTCCTACAATGAGCAGTTCTTC.

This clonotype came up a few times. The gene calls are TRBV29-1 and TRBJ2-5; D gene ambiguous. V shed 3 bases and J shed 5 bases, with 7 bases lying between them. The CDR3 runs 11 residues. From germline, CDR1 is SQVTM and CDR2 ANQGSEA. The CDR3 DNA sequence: TGCAGCGTTGAGCAGGCGGAGACCCAGTACTTC. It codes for CSVEQAETQYF.

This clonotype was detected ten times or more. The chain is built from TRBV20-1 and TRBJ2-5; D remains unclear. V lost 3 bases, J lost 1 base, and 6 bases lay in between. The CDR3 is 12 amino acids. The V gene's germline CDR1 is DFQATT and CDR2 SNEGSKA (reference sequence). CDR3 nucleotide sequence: TGCAGTGCTAGTCTTATCCAAGAGACCCAGTACTTC. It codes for CSASLIQETQYF.

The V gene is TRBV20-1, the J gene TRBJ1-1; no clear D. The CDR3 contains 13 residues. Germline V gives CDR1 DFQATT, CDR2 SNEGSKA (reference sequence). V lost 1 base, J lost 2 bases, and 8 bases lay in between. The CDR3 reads CSARAGFNTEAFF. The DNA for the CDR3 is TGCAGTGCTAGAGCAGGTTTTAACACTGAAGCTTTCTTT.

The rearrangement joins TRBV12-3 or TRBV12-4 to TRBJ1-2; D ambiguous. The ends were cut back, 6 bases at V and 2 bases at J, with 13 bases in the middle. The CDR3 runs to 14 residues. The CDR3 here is CASRQSTGNYGYTF. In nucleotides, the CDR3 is TGTGCCAGCAGACAAAGTACGGGGAACTATGGCTACACCTTC.

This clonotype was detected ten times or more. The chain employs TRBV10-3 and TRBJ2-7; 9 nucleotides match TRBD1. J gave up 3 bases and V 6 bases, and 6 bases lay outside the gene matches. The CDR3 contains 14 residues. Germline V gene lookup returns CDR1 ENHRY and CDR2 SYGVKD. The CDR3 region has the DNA TGTGCCATCAGCCCCTTGACAGGGGGCTACGAGCAGTACTTC. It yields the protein CAISPLTGGYEQYF.

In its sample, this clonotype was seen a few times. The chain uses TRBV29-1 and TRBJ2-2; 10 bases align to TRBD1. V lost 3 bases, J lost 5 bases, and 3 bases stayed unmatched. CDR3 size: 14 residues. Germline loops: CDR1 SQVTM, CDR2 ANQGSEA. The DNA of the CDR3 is TGCAGCGTTGACAGGGACAGGGGAACCGGGGAGCTGTTTTTT. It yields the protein CSVDRDRGTGELFF.

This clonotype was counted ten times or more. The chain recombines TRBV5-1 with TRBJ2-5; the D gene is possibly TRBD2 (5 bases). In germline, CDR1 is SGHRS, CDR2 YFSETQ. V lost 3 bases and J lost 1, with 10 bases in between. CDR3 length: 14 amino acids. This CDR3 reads CASSSRGLQETQYF. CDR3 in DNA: TGCGCCAGCAGCTCACGAGGGCTCCAAGAGACCCAGTACTTC.

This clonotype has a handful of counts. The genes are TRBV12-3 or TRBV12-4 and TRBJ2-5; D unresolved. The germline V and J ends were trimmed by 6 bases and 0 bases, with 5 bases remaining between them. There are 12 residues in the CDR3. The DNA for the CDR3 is TGTGCCAGCAGAAGGAACCAAGAGACCCAGTACTTC. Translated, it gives CASRRNQETQYF.

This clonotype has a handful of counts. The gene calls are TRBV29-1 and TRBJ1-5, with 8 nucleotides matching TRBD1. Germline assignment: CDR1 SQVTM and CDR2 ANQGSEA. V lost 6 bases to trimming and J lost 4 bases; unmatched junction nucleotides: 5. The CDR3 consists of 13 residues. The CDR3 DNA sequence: TGCAGCGTACTGGGACAGGCAAATCAGCCCCAGCATTTT. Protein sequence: CSVLGQANQPQHF.